A single sample is the source of the 22 T cell receptor beta chains below, sequenced in a study of blood T cell repertoires in COVID-19. Method: immunoSEQ multiplex PCR; TCRdb's copy keeps in-frame clones and lacks some. The sample carries about 140,000 clones, around 90% recorded once. The specimen sequenced was peripheral blood. These receptors all come from a man between 70 and 80 years old with acute or convalescent COVID-19.

This chain uses TRBV10-3 with TRBJ2-5; D ambiguous. The CDR3 covers 14 residues. The V end was cut by 2 bases, the J end by 1 base, with 8 bases between. Germline CDR1 and CDR2: ENHRY and SYGVKD. DNA of the CDR3: TGTGCCATCAGTGAGGATCGGTTCCAAGAGACCCAGTACTTC. The encoded protein is CAISEDRFQETQYF.

This chain uses TRBV5-1 with TRBJ2-1; TRBD2 matches 9 bases. V dropped 0 bases and J dropped 0; count of bases not matched to a gene: 7. This CDR3 region has 18 residues. The germline gives CDR1 SGHRS, CDR2 YFSETQ. CDR3 residues: CASSLAGGSGSSYNEQFF. In DNA, the CDR3 is TGCGCCAGCAGCTTGGCCGGTGGTAGCGGGAGCTCCTACAATGAGCAGTTCTTC.

The chain recombines TRBV5-4 with TRBJ2-5; tentatively, D is TRBD1 (5 bases). V was trimmed by 3 bases and J by 4 bases, leaving 10 bases between them. Germline CDR1 SGHNT, CDR2 YYREEE (reference sequence). There are 13 residues in the CDR3. CDR3 DNA sequence: TGTGCCAGCAGCTGGGCAGGGCGAGAGACCCAGTACTTC. Its protein product is CASSWAGRETQYF. Complete variable domain (other parts from reference TRBV5-4 and TRBJ2-5): ETGVTQSPTHLIKTRGQQVTLRCSSQSGHNTVSWYQQALGQGPQFIFQYYREEENGRGNFPPRFSGLQFPNYSSELNVNALELDDSALYLCASSWAGRETQYFGPGTRLLVL.

The V call is TRBV19, the J call TRBJ2-2; perhaps TRBD1 as D (6 bases). The V and J ends lost 6 bases and 4 bases respectively, with 15 bases between them. CDR1 is LNHDA, CDR2 SQIVND, per germline (reference sequence). CDR3 length: 15 amino acids. CDR3 amino acids: CASSPQPGATGELFF. The CDR3 coding sequence is TGTGCCAGTAGCCCTCAGCCAGGGGCCACCGGGGAGCTGTTTTTT.

The gene calls are TRBV2 and TRBJ2-7, with unresolved D. The ends were cut back, 4 bases at V and 0 bases at J, with 10 bases in the middle. The length of the CDR3 is 14 residues. The V gene's germline CDR1 is SNHLY and CDR2 FYNNEI. Here the CDR3 DNA reads TGTGCCAGCAGTGCTGACTCTTTCTCCTACGAGCAGTACTTC. Its translation is CASSADSFSYEQYF.

V usage is TRBV7-9 and J usage is TRBJ2-6; unclear D gene. The CDR3 covers 17 residues. V lost 0 bases and J lost 4, with 13 bases in between. Germline CDR1 reads SEHNR; CDR2 reads FQNEAQ (reference sequence). The CDR3 sequence: CASSLALTAAGANVLTF. CDR3 nucleotide sequence: TGTGCCAGCAGCTTAGCCCTCACTGCCGCGGGGGCCAACGTCCTGACTTTC.

The chain couples TRBV28 to TRBJ1-4; 9 nucleotides agree with TRBD1. CDR3 length: 14 residues. V was pared by 2 bases and J by 6 bases, with 1 base of the junction left unmatched. The V gene's germline CDR1 is MDHEN and CDR2 SYDVKM. CDR3 sequence reads: CASSLRTGDEKLFF. The CDR3 DNA reads as TGTGCCAGCAGTTTACGGACAGGGGATGAAAAACTGTTTTTT.

The chain uses TRBV28 and TRBJ2-1; TRBD2 aligns across 9 bases. The CDR3 totals 15 residues. The V segment lost 4 bases and the J segment 8 bases; nucleotides outside the gene matches: 9. In germline, CDR1 is MDHEN, CDR2 SYDVKM. The CDR3 nucleotides read TGTGCCAGCAGTTCCAGGGGACTAGCCGCCGATGAGCAGTTCTTC. It encodes CASSSRGLAADEQFF.

The CDR3 sequence: CASSHYKGGEPQHF. In DNA form, the CDR3 reads TGTGCCAGCAGCCACTACAAGGGGGGGGAGCCCCAGCATTTT. The chain recombines TRBV7-2 with TRBJ1-5; perhaps TRBD1 as D (6 bases). The germline V and J ends were trimmed by 5 bases and 8 bases, with 16 bases remaining between them. The CDR3 consists of 14 residues. The V gene's germline CDR1 is SGHTA and CDR2 FQGNSA.

The chain recombines TRBV24-1 with TRBJ1-4; D perhaps matches TRBD1 (5 bases). This CDR3 region has 14 residues. Germline CDR1 reads KGHDR; CDR2 reads SFDVKD. V dropped 6 bases and J dropped 5 bases, with 12 bases sitting between them. CDR3: CATSRWGVNEKLFF. Here the CDR3 DNA reads TGTGCCACCAGTCGGTGGGGGGTGAATGAAAAACTGTTTTTT.

V gene TRBV9 combines with J gene TRBJ2-2, with D perhaps matching TRBD2 (6 bases). CDR3 length: 15 amino acids. Germline assignment: CDR1 SGDLS and CDR2 YYNGEE. V lost 2 bases to trimming and J lost 2 bases, with 10 bases between them. Written as DNA, the CDR3 is TGTGCCAGCAGCGTTCGGGACTTCAACACCGGGGAGCTGTTTTTT. Its protein is CASSVRDFNTGELFF.

This chain links TRBV5-5 with TRBJ2-1; TRBD1 matches 8 bases. Germline CDR1 and CDR2: SGHKS and YYEKEE (reference sequence). Trimming at V came to 3 bases and at J to 6 bases, leaving 8 bases not matched to a gene. The CDR3 has 15 amino acids. CDR3 sequence reads: CASSSDRVFSNEQFF. CDR3 in DNA: TGTGCCAGCAGCTCGGACAGGGTATTCTCCAATGAGCAGTTCTTC.

The chain carries TRBV14 and TRBJ2-7; tentatively, D is TRBD2 (6 bases). The V end was cut by 4 bases, the J end by 2 bases, with 18 bases between. This CDR3 has 16 amino acids. Per the germline V gene, CDR1 is SGHDN and CDR2 is FVKESK. The CDR3 loop is CASSPIMGSGAYEQYF. The CDR3 nucleotides are TGTGCCAGCAGCCCTATAATGGGTAGCGGTGCCTACGAGCAGTACTTC. Based on the CDR3 plus reference TRBV14 and TRBJ2-7, the full variable domain is EAGVTQFPSHSVIEKGQTVTLRCDPISGHDNLYWYRRVMGKEIKFLLHFVKESKQDESGMPNNRFLAERTGGTYSTLKVQPAELEDSGVYFCASSPIMGSGAYEQYFGPGTRLTVT.

This chain links TRBV12-3 or TRBV12-4 with TRBJ2-5, with D hard to call. The CDR3 loop spans 11 amino acids. V was cut by 8 bases and J by 3 bases, with 7 bases left in between. CDR3 bases: TGTGCCAGCGTCTTAGAAGAGACCCAGTACTTC. Its translation: CASVLEETQYF.

The chain is built from TRBV2 and TRBJ2-4, with 7 bases aligning to TRBD1. CDR1 is SNHLY, CDR2 FYNNEI, per germline. V was clipped by 3 bases and J by 4 bases; unmatched bases: 9. The CDR3 extends over 16 amino acids. The CDR3 region is CASSERQGGLKNIQYF. CDR3 bases: TGTGCCAGCAGTGAGAGACAGGGTGGCCTAAAAAACATTCAGTACTTC.

The rearrangement joins TRBV5-5 to TRBJ1-6, with D uncertain. Germline loops: CDR1 SGHKS, CDR2 YYEKEE (reference sequence). With 0 bases removed from V and 1 base from J, the gap between germline ends came to 8 bases. The length of the CDR3 is 16 residues. The CDR3 bases are TGTGCCAGCAGCTTGGGCAGGATATCCTATAATTCACCCCTCCACTTT. Translating gives CASSLGRISYNSPLHF.

V usage is TRBV18 and J usage is TRBJ1-5, with 10 bases identical to TRBD1. There are 16 residues in the CDR3. Germline loops: CDR1 KGHSH, CDR2 LQKENI. J gave up 6 bases and V 2 bases, and 7 bases lay outside the gene matches. This CDR3 is CASSPGQGGFSQPQHF. The CDR3 DNA follows: TGTGCCAGCTCACCAGGACAGGGGGGTTTCTCTCAGCCCCAGCATTTT.

V and J are TRBV3-1 (or the pseudogene TRBV3-2) and TRBJ2-2; 8 bases align to TRBD1. V was pared by 4 bases and J by 7 bases, with 2 bases of the junction left unmatched. The CDR3 runs to 13 residues. The germline CDR1 and CDR2 sequences are LGHDT and YNNKEL (reference sequence). CDR3 amino acids: CASSLQGDGELFF. The CDR3 coding sequence is TGTGCCAGCAGCCTACAGGGGGACGGGGAGCTGTTTTTT.

The chain recombines TRBV2 with TRBJ1-2; tentatively, D is TRBD1 (6 bases). Germline V gene data show CDR1 as SNHLY and CDR2 as FYNNEI. Between the trimmed V and J ends, which lost 6 bases and 4 bases, there was a span of 15 bases. The CDR3 has 14 amino acids. The CDR3 here is CASSTEQGRYGYTF. CDR3 in DNA: TGTGCCAGCAGCACGGAACAGGGACGCTATGGCTACACCTTC. The entire variable domain, with the rest obtained from reference TRBV2 and TRBJ1-2, is as follows: EPEVTQTPSHQVTQMGQEVILRCVPISNHLYFYWYRQILGQKVEFLVSFYNNEISEKSEIFDDQFSVERPDGSNFTLKIRSTKLEDSAMYFCASSTEQGRYGYTFGSGTRLTVV.

The chain joins TRBV3-1 (or the pseudogene TRBV3-2) to TRBJ2-1; 10 bases align to TRBD2. The CDR3 consists of 12 residues. J lost 9 bases, V lost 7 bases, and 3 bases had no gene match. The germline V gene has CDR1 LGHDT and CDR2 YNNKEL (reference sequence). In DNA, the CDR3 is TGTGCCAGCACTATAGCGGGAGGTGAGCAGTTCTTC. Translating it yields CASTIAGGEQFF.

The V gene is TRBV4-1, the J gene TRBJ1-1, with 9 nucleotides matching TRBD1. The J segment lost 4 bases and the V segment lost 4 bases, leaving 10 bases of the junction unmatched. The CDR3 length is 16 residues. CDR1 is MGHRA, CDR2 YSYEKL, per germline. CDR3 sequence (DNA): TGCGCCAGCAGCCGGTCGGGACAGGGAGGAACCACTGAAGCTTTCTTT. Translating it yields CASSRSGQGGTTEAFF.

V gene TRBV6-1 combines with J gene TRBJ1-6; D is undetermined. The CDR3 loop spans 15 amino acids. V was pared by 2 bases and J by 13 bases, with 18 bases between. CDR1 is MNHNS and CDR2 is SASEGT in the germline V gene. The CDR3 loop reads CASSELNLPSAPLHF. The CDR3 bases are TGTGCCAGCAGTGAATTAAACCTCCCGTCTGCGCCCCTCCACTTT.